Each of the 28 T cell receptor beta chains below was sequenced from the same sample in a study of T cell responses to AZD1222 COVID-19 vaccine. The repertoire was sequenced with immunoSEQ multiplex PCR; TCRdb's copy has only in-frame clones and lacks some. The data show around 150,000 clones, about 93% seen once. Sequencing was performed on peripheral blood, taken 28 days after the second AZD1222 dose. The receptors shown here come from an adult who received the AZD1222 COVID-19 vaccine.

The CDR3 nucleotides read TGTGCCAGCAGTGAAGAAGGGGGACAGAATCAGCCCCAGCATTTT. Protein sequence: CASSEEGGQNQPQHF. The chain links TRBV2 to TRBJ1-5; 7 nucleotides match TRBD1. Germline CDR1 is SNHLY and CDR2 is FYNNEI. The V and J ends lost 1 base and 4 bases, in that order; junction bases with no gene match: 4. This CDR3 comprises 15 residues. The entire variable domain, with the rest obtained from reference TRBV2 and TRBJ1-5, is as follows: EPEVTQTPSHQVTQMGQEVILRCVPISNHLYFYWYRQILGQKVEFLVSFYNNEISEKSEIFDDQFSVERPDGSNFTLKIRSTKLEDSAMYFCASSEEGGQNQPQHFGDGTRLSIL.

This clone has at least ten counts. V gene TRBV12-3 or TRBV12-4 combines with J gene TRBJ2-7; D perhaps matches TRBD2 (6 bases). This CDR3 contains 11 residues. V lost 8 bases and J 6 bases, leaving 11 bases between the germline ends. This CDR3 is CASGGRSEQYF. CDR3 DNA: TGTGCCAGCGGGGGGAGGAGCGAGCAGTACTTC.

The chain combines TRBV5-1 with TRBJ1-1; 7 bases fit TRBD1. The germline V gene encodes CDR1 SGHRS and CDR2 YFSETQ. The CDR3 sequence is 13 residues long. V shed 6 bases and J 5 bases; nucleotides not matched to a gene: 7. CDR3: CASTTGIETEAFF. Written as DNA, the CDR3 is TGCGCCAGCACGACAGGGATTGAGACTGAAGCTTTCTTT.

The chain uses TRBV5-1 and TRBJ1-6; D might be TRBD1 (6 bases). Trimming shortened V by 0 bases and J by 4 bases, and 17 bases separated the two germline ends. Germline CDR1 reads SGHRS; CDR2 reads YFSETQ. This CDR3 has 18 residues. CDR3 residues: CASSLGVNMDSYNSPLHF. CDR3 nucleotides: TGCGCCAGCAGCTTGGGGGTTAATATGGACAGTTATAATTCACCCCTCCACTTT.

Concerning this clone itself: The limits of the CDR3 on the DNA are not certain, so only TCRdb's listed CDR3 is given. V gene TRBV21-1 combines with J gene TRBJ1-1; the D segment call TRBD1 is taken from the table without a DNA check. TRBV21-1 is a documented pseudogene. The CDR3 length equals 12 residues, ends included. The CDR3 reads CASSKVGQGAFF.

The chain joins TRBV7-2 to TRBJ1-3; D is unresolved. With 4 bases removed from V and 7 bases from J, the gap between germline ends came to 17 bases. The CDR3 sequence is 15 residues long. Germline CDR1 and CDR2: SGHTA and FQGNSA. The CDR3, as DNA: TGTGCCAGCAGCTCCCCAACGAGGTCGGGTAACACCATATATTTT. Translated, it gives CASSSPTRSGNTIYF.

The chain carries TRBV27 and TRBJ2-2, with D perhaps TRBD1 (6 bases). This CDR3 is built from 15 residues. V lost 4 bases and J 7 bases, leaving 16 bases between the germline ends. Germline V lookup: CDR1 MNHEY, CDR2 SMNVEV (reference sequence). The CDR3 sequence: CASSYLGARVGELFF. The CDR3 DNA is TGTGCCAGCAGTTATCTGGGGGCGCGCGTCGGGGAGCTGTTTTTT.

The chain combines TRBV11-1 with TRBJ2-1; D remains unclear. V was clipped by 1 base and J by 3 bases, with 10 bases between them. Germline V CDR1 and CDR2: SGHAT, FQDESV (reference sequence). This CDR3 is built from 15 residues. DNA of the CDR3: TGTGCCAGCAGCTTAGAGTGGCGGAACTACAATGAGCAGTTCTTC. The encoded protein is CASSLEWRNYNEQFF.

V and J are TRBV14 and TRBJ2-6, with 10 bases lining up with TRBD1. The V segment lost 0 bases and the J segment 0 bases; nucleotides outside the gene matches: 5. Germline V gene lookup returns CDR1 SGHDN and CDR2 FVKESK. The CDR3 totals 19 residues. Here the CDR3 DNA reads TGTGCCAGCAGCCAAGATCGATGGGACAGGGGCTCTGGGGCCAACGTCCTGACTTTC. Translating it yields CASSQDRWDRGSGANVLTF.

The chain employs TRBV30 and TRBJ1-5, with D perhaps matching TRBD1 (6 bases). Germline V gene data show CDR1 as GTSNPN and CDR2 as SVGIG (reference sequence). V dropped 1 base and J dropped 6 bases, with 16 bases sitting between them. The CDR3 length is 15 residues. CDR3 amino acids: CAWSAPRGPGQPQHF. In DNA, the CDR3 is TGTGCCTGGAGTGCCCCCCGGGGGCCAGGTCAGCCCCAGCATTTT.

This clone has only one observation. The chain employs TRBV3-1 (or the pseudogene TRBV3-2) and TRBJ1-2, with unresolved D. The CDR3 runs to 14 residues. Trimming took 1 base from V and 4 from J, leaving 10 bases between them. Germline V gene lookup returns CDR1 LGHDT and CDR2 YNNKEL (reference sequence). The CDR3 DNA reads as TGTGCCAGCAGCCAAGGCAGAATCTCCTATGGCTACACCTTC. Amino acid sequence: CASSQGRISYGYTF.

This chain joins TRBV5-1 and TRBJ2-5, with TRBD2 identical over 13 bases. CDR3 size: 17 residues. Germline-derived CDR1 and CDR2 are SGHRS and YFSETQ. J lost 5 bases, V lost 6 bases, and 13 bases had no gene match. The CDR3 spells CASMLGTSGRAWETQYF. The CDR3 coding sequence is TGCGCCAGCATGCTTGGAACTAGCGGGAGGGCCTGGGAGACCCAGTACTTC. The full variable domain, rest sourced from reference TRBV5-1 and TRBJ2-5, is KAGVTQTPRYLIKTRGQQVTLSCSPISGHRSVSWYQQTPGQGLQFLFEYFSETQRNKGNFPGRFSGRQFSNSRSEMNVSTLELGDSALYLCASMLGTSGRAWETQYFGPGTRLLVL.

The chain employs TRBV30 and TRBJ1-5, with D perhaps matching TRBD1 (5 bases). The CDR3 has 13 amino acids. V lost 1 base, J lost 3 bases, and 7 bases lay in between. Per germline, CDR1 GTSNPN and CDR2 SVGIG (reference sequence). The CDR3 reads CAWSGGSNQPQHF. For the CDR3, the DNA is TGTGCCTGGAGTGGGGGCTCCAATCAGCCCCAGCATTTT. The full variable domain, its missing parts supplied by reference TRBV30 and TRBJ1-5, is SQTIHQWPATLVQPVGSPLSLECTVEGTSNPNLYWYRQAAGRGLQLLFYSVGIGQISSEVPQNLSASRPQDRQFILSSKKLLLSDSGFYLCAWSGGSNQPQHFGDGTRLSIL.

The chain combines TRBV7-9 with TRBJ2-1; D possibly corresponds to TRBD2 (6 bases). Trimming shortened V by 5 bases and J by 2 bases, and 13 bases separated the two germline ends. Germline values: CDR1 SEHNR, CDR2 FQNEAQ (reference sequence). This CDR3 is 15 amino acids long. The CDR3 reads CASSPLAEAYNEQFF. The CDR3 coding sequence is TGTGCCAGCAGCCCCTTAGCGGAAGCCTACAATGAGCAGTTCTTC.

J is TRBJ1-1 and V is TRBV7-8; no definite D call. From germline, CDR1 is SGHVS and CDR2 FQNEAQ. The V and J ends lost 3 bases and 1 base respectively, with 15 bases between them. The CDR3 loop spans 16 amino acids. The CDR3 spells CASSLSLTLGNTEAFF. The CDR3 DNA sequence: TGTGCCAGCAGCTTGAGTCTCACTTTGGGGAACACTGAAGCTTTCTTT.

This clone was seen just once. This chain connects TRBV7-9 to TRBJ1-2, with 9 bases fitting TRBD1. The CDR3 is made up of 11 amino acids. Per germline, CDR1 SEHNR and CDR2 FQNEAQ (reference sequence). V was clipped by 8 bases and J by 5 bases; unmatched bases: 0. This chain's CDR3 is CASGTGYGYTF. CDR3 DNA: TGTGCCAGCGGGACAGGGTATGGCTACACCTTC.

The chain recombines TRBV9 with TRBJ2-7; 12 bases agree with TRBD2. The junction had 10 bases not matched to a gene; V was cut back by 4 bases and J by 2 bases. Germline CDR1 is SGDLS and CDR2 is YYNGEE. CDR3 length equals 17 residues. In nucleotides, the CDR3 is TGTGCCAGCAGCCCTTGGACTAGCGGGAAAAGCGCCTACGAGCAGTACTTC. Translating it yields CASSPWTSGKSAYEQYF.

The V and J genes are TRBV7-9 and TRBJ2-1; unclear D gene. The ends were cut back, 0 bases at V and 8 bases at J, with 8 bases in the middle. Germline V gene data show CDR1 as SEHNR and CDR2 as FQNEAQ (reference sequence). This CDR3 comprises 13 residues. The CDR3 here is CASSLASGYEQFF. The CDR3 nucleotides are TGTGCCAGCAGCTTAGCTTCGGGCTATGAGCAGTTCTTC.

The chain couples TRBV6-5 to TRBJ1-5, with unresolved D. The V gene lost 4 bases and the J gene lost 2 bases, with 12 bases spanning the gap. CDR3 length: 15 amino acids. Germline lookup yields CDR1 MNHEY and CDR2 SVGAGI. The CDR3: CASSSRRDGNQPQHF. CDR3 coding DNA: TGTGCCAGCAGTTCCAGGCGGGATGGCAATCAGCCCCAGCATTTT.

V gene TRBV9 combines with J gene TRBJ2-1; D is unresolved. Trimming pared 0 bases from V and 2 bases from J, leaving 9 bases between. The V gene's germline CDR1 is SGDLS and CDR2 YYNGEE. This CDR3 has 15 amino acids. In DNA, the CDR3 is TGTGCCAGCAGCGTAGGGACGTATACCTACAATGAGCAGTTCTTC. It specifies CASSVGTYTYNEQFF.

The CDR3 region is CASSRTGGYEQYF. The CDR3 DNA reads as TGTGCCAGCAGTAGGACAGGGGGCTACGAGCAGTACTTC. The chain couples TRBV11-2 to TRBJ2-7, with 10 bases fitting TRBD1. V trimming: 6 bases; J trimming: 3 bases; junction bases outside the gene matches: 2. The germline V gene encodes CDR1 SGHAT and CDR2 FQNNGV. The CDR3 is made up of 13 amino acids.

The chain couples TRBV28 to TRBJ1-6; 9 bases are shared with TRBD1. CDR1 is MDHEN, CDR2 SYDVKM, per germline. V lost 5 bases, J lost 2 bases, and 4 bases stayed unmatched. The CDR3 covers 16 residues. The CDR3 DNA reads as TGTGCCAGCAGTCTGGACAGGGGAACCTATAATTCACCCCTCCACTTT. It translates to CASSLDRGTYNSPLHF.

The chain couples TRBV11-3 to TRBJ1-1, with D possibly TRBD1 on 5 matching bases. The CDR3 has 11 amino acids. CDR1 and CDR2 from the germline V gene are SGHNT and YENEEA. Trimming left V 5 bases short and J 7 bases short, with 8 bases between. The CDR3 sequence: CASSTQGEAFF. The CDR3, as DNA: TGTGCCAGCAGCACCCAGGGTGAAGCTTTCTTT. The whole variable domain, remainder taken from reference TRBV11-3 and TRBJ1-1, is EAGVVQSPRYKIIEKKQPVAFWCNPISGHNTLYWYLQNLGQGPELLIRYENEEAVDDSQLPKDRFSAERLKGVDSTLKIQPAELGDSAVYLCASSTQGEAFFGQGTRLTVV.

J is TRBJ1-1 and V is TRBV19; 7 nucleotides agree with TRBD1. The CDR3 length is 15 residues. CDR1 and CDR2 (germline): LNHDA, SQIVND (reference sequence). Trimming removed 6 bases from V and 0 bases from J; junction bases left unmatched: 7. The CDR3 is CASRQDRAVNTEAFF. CDR3 nucleotide sequence: TGTGCCAGTAGACAAGACAGGGCGGTGAACACTGAAGCTTTCTTT. Supplemented by reference TRBV19 and TRBJ1-1, the full variable domain reads DGGITQSPKYLFRKEGQNVTLSCEQNLNHDAMYWYRQDPGQGLRLIYYSQIVNDFQKGDIAEGYSVSREKKESFPLTVTSAQKNPTAFYLCASRQDRAVNTEAFFGQGTRLTVV.

The V call is TRBV5-1, the J call TRBJ2-7; D is undetermined. Germline-derived CDR1 and CDR2 are SGHRS and YFSETQ. The V and J ends lost 4 bases and 4 bases respectively, with 9 bases between them. This CDR3 contains 12 residues. The CDR3 DNA is TGCGCCAGCAGCAAGGAATTTTACGAGCAGTACTTC. Its protein product is CASSKEFYEQYF.

The J gene is TRBJ2-1, the V gene TRBV6-4; 10 bases are a match to TRBD2. Per the germline V gene, CDR1 is MRHNA and CDR2 is SNTAGT. This CDR3 has 16 residues. V dropped 2 bases and J dropped 3; count of bases not matched to a gene: 4. The CDR3 protein is CASSDGAGGGYNEQFF. CDR3 nucleotide sequence: TGTGCCAGCAGTGACGGAGCGGGAGGGGGCTACAATGAGCAGTTCTTC.

V and J are TRBV4-1 and TRBJ1-1; the D gene is possibly TRBD1 (5 bases). Trimming removed 0 bases at V and 3 bases at J, with 14 bases between. Germline V lookup: CDR1 MGHRA, CDR2 YSYEKL. The CDR3 covers 16 residues. Here the CDR3 DNA reads TGCGCCAGCAGCCAAGATTTTTCAGGGCTCGACACTGAAGCTTTCTTT. It is translated as CASSQDFSGLDTEAFF.

The chain has TRBV3-1 (or the pseudogene TRBV3-2) and TRBJ1-5; tentatively, D is TRBD1 (5 bases). Germline CDR1 is LGHDT and CDR2 is YNNKEL (reference sequence). CDR3 size: 15 residues. V shed 3 bases and J shed 6 bases, with 15 bases lying between them. In nucleotides, the CDR3 is TGTGCCAGCAGCCAGGGGGGAGGGGTCCCTCAGCCCCAGCATTTT. Translating gives CASSQGGGVPQPQHF.